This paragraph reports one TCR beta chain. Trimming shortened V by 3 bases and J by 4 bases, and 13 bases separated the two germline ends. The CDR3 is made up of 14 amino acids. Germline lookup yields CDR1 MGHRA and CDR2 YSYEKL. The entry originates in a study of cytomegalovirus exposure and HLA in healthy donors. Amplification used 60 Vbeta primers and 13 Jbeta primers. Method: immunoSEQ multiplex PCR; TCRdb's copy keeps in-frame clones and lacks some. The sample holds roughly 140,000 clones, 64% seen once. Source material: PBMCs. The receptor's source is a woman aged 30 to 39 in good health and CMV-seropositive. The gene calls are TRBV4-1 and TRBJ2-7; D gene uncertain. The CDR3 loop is CASSQVSGLYEQYF. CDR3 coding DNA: TGCGCCAGCAGCCAGGTGTCCGGTTTGTACGAGCAGTACTTC.